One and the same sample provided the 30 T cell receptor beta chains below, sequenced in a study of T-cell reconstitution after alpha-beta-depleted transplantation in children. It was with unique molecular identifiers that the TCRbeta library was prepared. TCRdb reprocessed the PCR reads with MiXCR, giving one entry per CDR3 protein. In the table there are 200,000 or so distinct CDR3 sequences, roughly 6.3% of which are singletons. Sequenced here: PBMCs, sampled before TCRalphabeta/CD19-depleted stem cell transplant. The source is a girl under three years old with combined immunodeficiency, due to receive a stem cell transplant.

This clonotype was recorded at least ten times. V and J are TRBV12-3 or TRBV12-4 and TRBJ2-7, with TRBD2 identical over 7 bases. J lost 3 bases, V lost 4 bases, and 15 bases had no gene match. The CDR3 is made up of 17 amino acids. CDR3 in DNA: TGTGCCAGCAGTTCCGGCGTCACTAGCGCCACCTTCTACGAGCAGTACTTC. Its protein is CASSSGVTSATFYEQYF.

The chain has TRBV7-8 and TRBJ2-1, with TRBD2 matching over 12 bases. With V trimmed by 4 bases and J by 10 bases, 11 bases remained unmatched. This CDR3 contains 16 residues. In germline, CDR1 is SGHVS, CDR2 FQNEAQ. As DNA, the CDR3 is TGTGCCAGCAGCTCTAGCGGGGGGGCCTGGCTTAGAGAGCAGTTCTTC. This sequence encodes CASSSSGGAWLREQFF.

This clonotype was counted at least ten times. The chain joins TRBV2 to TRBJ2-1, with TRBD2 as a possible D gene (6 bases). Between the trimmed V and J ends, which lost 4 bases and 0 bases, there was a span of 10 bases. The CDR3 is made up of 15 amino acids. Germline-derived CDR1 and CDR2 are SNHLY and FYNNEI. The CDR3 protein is CASSGGLSSYNEQFF. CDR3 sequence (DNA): TGTGCCAGCAGTGGGGGACTGAGCTCCTACAATGAGCAGTTCTTC.

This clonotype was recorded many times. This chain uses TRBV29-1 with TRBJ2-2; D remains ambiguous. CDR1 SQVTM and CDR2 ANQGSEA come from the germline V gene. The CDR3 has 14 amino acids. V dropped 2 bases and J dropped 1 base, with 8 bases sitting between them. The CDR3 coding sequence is TGCAGCGTTGAATCTGCAGGGAACACCGGGGAGCTGTTTTTT. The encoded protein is CSVESAGNTGELFF.

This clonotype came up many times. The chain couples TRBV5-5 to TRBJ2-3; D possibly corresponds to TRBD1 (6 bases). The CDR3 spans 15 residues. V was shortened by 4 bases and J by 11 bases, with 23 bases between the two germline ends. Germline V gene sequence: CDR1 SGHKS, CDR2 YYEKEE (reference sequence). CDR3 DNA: TGTGCCAGCAGCCCGGAAAGGACAGCTCGACCGGAGCAGTATTTT. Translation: CASSPERTARPEQYF.

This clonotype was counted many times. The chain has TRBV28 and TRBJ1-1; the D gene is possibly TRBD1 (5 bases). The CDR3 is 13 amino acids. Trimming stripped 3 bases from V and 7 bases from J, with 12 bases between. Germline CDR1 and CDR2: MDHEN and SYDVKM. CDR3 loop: CASSLGLPYEAFF. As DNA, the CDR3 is TGTGCCAGCAGTTTGGGACTGCCCTATGAAGCTTTCTTT.

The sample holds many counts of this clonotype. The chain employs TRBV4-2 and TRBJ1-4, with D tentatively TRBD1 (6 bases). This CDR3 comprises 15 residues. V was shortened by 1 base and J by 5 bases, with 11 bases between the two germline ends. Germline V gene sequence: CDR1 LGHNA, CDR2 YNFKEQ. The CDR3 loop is CASSQVGTINEKLFF. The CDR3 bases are TGTGCCAGCAGCCAAGTAGGGACAATCAATGAAAAACTGTTTTTT.

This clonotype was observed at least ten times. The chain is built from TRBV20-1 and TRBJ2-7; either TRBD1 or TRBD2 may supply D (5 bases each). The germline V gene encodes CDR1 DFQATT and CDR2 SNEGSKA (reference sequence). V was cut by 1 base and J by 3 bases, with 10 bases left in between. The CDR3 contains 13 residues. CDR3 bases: TGCAGTGCTAGAGGAGGGGTGGACTACGAGCAGTACTTC. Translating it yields CSARGGVDYEQYF.

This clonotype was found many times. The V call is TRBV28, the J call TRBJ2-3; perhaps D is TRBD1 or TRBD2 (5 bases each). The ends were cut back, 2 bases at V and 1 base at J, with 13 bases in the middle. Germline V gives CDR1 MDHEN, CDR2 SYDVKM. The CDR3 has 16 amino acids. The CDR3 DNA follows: TGTGCCAGCAGTTTACAGGGACGTTGGGGCACAGATACGCAGTATTTT. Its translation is CASSLQGRWGTDTQYF.

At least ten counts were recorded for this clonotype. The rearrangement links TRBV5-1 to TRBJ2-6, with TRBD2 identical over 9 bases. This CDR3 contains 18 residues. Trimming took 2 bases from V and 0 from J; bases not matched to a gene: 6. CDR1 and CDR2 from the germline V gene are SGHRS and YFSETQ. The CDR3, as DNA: TGCGCCAGCAGCTTCGGCCTAGCGGGGAGCTCTGGGGCCAACGTCCTGACTTTC. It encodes CASSFGLAGSSGANVLTF.

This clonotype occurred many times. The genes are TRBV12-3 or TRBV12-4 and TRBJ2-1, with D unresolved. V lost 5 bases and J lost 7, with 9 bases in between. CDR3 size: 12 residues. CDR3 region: CASSRIWNEQFF. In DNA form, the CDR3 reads TGTGCCAGCAGTAGAATTTGGAATGAGCAGTTCTTC.

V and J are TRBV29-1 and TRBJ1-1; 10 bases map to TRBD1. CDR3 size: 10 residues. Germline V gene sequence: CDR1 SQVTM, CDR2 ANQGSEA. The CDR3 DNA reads TGCACCCTTGGGACAGGGGAGGCTTTCTTT. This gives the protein CTLGTGEAFF.

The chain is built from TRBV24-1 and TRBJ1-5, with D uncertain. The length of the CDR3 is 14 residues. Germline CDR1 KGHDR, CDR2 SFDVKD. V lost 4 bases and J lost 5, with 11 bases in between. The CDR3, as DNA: TGTGCCACCAGTGACGAAGGCGGGTATCAGCCCCAGCATTTT. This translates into CATSDEGGYQPQHF.

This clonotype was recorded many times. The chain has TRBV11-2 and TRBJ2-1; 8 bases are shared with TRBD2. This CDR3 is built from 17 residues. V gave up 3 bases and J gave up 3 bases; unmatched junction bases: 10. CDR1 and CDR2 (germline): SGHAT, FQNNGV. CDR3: CASSFPSGGGYYNEQFF. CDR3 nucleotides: TGTGCCAGCAGCTTTCCGAGCGGGGGAGGGTACTACAATGAGCAGTTCTTC.

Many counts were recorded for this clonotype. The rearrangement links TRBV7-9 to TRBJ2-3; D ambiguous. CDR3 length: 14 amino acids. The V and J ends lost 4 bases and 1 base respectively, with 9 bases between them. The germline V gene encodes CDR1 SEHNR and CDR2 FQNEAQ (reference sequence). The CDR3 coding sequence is TGTGCCAGCAGCTACTCGGCAGGCACAGATACGCAGTATTTT. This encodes CASSYSAGTDTQYF.

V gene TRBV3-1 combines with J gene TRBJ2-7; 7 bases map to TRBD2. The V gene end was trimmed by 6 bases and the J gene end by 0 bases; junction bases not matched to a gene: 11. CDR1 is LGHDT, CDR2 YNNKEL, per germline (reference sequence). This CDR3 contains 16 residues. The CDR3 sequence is CASRGASGKSSYEQYF. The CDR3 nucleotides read TGTGCCAGCAGAGGGGCTAGCGGAAAATCCTCCTACGAGCAGTACTTC.

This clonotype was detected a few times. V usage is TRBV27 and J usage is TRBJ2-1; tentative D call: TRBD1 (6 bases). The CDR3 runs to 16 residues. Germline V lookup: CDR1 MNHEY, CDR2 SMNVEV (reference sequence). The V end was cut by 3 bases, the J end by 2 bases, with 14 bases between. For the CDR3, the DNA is TGTGCCAGCAGTTTTTTGGGACAATCCCCCTACAATGAGCAGTTCTTC. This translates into CASSFLGQSPYNEQFF.

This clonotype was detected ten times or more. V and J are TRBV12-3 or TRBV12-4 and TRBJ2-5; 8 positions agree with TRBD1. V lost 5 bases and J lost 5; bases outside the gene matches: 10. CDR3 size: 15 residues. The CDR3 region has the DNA TGTGCCAGCAGTCACGGACAGGGAACAAGGGAGACCCAGTACTTC. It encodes CASSHGQGTRETQYF.

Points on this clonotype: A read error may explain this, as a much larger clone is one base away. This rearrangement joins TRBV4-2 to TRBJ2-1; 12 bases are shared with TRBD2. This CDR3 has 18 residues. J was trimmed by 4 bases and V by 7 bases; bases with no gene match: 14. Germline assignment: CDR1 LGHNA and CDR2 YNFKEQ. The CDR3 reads CASIQGYRLAGAYNEQFF. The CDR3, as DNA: TGTGCCAGCATCCAGGGATACCGACTAGCGGGAGCTTACAATGAGCAGTTCTTC.

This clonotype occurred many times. The CDR3 sequence is CASSQDWDGTSTDTQYF. The DNA for the CDR3 is TGTGCCAGCAGCCAAGATTGGGATGGGACTAGCACAGATACGCAGTATTTT. The V call is TRBV3-1, the J call TRBJ2-3, with a weak D call TRBD2 (6 bases). The CDR3 totals 17 residues. Trimming took 0 bases from V and 0 from J, leaving 13 bases between them. CDR1 is LGHDT and CDR2 is YNNKEL in the germline V gene (reference sequence).

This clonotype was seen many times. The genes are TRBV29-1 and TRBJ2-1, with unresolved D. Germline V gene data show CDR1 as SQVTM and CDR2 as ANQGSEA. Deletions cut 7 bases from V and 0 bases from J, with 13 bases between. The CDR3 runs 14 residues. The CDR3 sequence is CSAPRSVSYNEQFF. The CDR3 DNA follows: TGCAGCGCTCCTCGGTCCGTCTCCTACAATGAGCAGTTCTTC.

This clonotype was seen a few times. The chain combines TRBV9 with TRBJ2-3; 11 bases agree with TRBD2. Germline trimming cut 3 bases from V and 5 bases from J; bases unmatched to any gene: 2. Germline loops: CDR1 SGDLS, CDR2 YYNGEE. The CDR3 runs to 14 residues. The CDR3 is CASSDGLAGDTQYF. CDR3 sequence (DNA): TGTGCCAGCAGCGACGGACTAGCGGGAGATACGCAGTATTTT.

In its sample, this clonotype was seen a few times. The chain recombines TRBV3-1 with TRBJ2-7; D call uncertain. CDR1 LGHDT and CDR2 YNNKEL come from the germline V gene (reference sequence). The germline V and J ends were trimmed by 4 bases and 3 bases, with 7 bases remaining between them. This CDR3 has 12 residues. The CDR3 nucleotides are TGTGCCAGCAGCCGTACTTACTACGAGCAGTACTTC. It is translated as CASSRTYYEQYF.

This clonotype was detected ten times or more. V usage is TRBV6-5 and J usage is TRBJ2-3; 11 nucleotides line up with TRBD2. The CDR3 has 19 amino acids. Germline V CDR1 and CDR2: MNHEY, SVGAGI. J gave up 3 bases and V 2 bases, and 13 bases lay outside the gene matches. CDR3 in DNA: TGTGCCAGCAGTTACCCAACCAACGCCGGGACTAGCGGAACAGATACGCAGTATTTT. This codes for CASSYPTNAGTSGTDTQYF.

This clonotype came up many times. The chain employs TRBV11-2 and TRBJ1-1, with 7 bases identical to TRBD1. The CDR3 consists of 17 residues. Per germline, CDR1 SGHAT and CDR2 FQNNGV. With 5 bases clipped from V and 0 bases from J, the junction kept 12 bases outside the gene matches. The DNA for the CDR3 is TGTGCCAGCAGCCTAAATTCATGGGACAGCTTGAACACTGAAGCTTTCTTT. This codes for CASSLNSWDSLNTEAFF.

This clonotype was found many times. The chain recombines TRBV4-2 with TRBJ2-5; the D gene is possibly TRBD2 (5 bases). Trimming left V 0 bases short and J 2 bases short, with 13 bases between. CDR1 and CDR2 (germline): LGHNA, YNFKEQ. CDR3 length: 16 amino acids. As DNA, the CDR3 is TGTGCCAGCAGCCAAGAAGGAGGAGATAGACAAGAGACCCAGTACTTC. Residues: CASSQEGGDRQETQYF.

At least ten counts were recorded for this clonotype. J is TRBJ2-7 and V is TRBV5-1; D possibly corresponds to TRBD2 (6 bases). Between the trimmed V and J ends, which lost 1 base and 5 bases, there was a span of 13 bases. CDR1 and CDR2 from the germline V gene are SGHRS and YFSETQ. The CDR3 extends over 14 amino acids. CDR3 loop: CASSLFPGDDEQYF. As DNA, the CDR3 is TGCGCCAGCAGCTTGTTCCCGGGGGACGACGAGCAGTACTTC.

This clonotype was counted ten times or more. The chain's CDR3 is CASSLEGRANYEQYF. In DNA, the CDR3 is TGTGCCAGCAGCTTAGAAGGCAGGGCAAACTACGAGCAGTACTTC. V and J are TRBV7-4 and TRBJ2-7, with D perhaps TRBD1 (5 bases). Trimming shortened V by 1 base and J by 3 bases, and 13 bases separated the two germline ends. This CDR3 has 15 amino acids. Germline loops: CDR1 SGHVT, CDR2 SQSDAQ. Based on the CDR3 plus reference TRBV7-4 and TRBJ2-7, the full variable domain is GAGVSQSPRYKVAKRGRDVALRCDSISGHVTLYWYRQTLGQGSEVLTYSQSDAQRDKSGRPSGRFSAERPERSVSTLKIQRTEQGDSAVYLCASSLEGRANYEQYFGPGTRLTVT.

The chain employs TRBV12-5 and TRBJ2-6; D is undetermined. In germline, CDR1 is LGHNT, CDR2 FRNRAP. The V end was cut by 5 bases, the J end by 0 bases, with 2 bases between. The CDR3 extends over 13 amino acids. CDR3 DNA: TGTGCTAGTGGTCCCTCTGGGGCCAACGTCCTGACTTTC. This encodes CASGPSGANVLTF.

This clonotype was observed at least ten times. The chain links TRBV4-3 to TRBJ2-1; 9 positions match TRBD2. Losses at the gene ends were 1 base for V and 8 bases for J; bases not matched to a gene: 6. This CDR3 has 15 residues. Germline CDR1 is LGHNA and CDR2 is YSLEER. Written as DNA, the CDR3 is TGCGCCAGCAGCCAAGGGGGACTAGCATCCCATGAGCAGTTCTTC. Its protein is CASSQGGLASHEQFF.